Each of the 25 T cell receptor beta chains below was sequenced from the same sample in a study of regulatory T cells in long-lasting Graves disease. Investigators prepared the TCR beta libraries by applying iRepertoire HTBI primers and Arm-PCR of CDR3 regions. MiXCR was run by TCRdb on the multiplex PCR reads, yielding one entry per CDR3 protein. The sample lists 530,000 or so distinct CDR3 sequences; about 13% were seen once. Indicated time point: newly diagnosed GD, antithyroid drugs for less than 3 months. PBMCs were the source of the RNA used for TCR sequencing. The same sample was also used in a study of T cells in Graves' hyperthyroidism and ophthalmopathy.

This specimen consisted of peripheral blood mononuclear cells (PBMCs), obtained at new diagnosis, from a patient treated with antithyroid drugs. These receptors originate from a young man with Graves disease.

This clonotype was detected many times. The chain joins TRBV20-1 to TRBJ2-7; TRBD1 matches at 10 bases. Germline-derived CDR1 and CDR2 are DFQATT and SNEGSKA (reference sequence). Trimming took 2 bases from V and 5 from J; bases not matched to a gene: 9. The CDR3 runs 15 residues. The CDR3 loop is CSARPPGQGFDEQYF. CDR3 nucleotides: TGCAGTGCTAGACCCCCGGGACAGGGGTTTGACGAGCAGTACTTC.

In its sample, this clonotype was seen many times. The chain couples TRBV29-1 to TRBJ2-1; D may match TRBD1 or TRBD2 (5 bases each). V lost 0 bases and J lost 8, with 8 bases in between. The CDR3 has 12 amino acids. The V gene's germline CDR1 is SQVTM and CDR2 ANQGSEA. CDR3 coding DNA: TGCAGCGTTGAAGATCTGGGGGATGAGCAGTTCTTC. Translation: CSVEDLGDEQFF.

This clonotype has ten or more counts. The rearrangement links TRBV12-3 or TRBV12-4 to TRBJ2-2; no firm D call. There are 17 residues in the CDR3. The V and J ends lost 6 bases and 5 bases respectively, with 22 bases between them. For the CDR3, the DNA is TGTGCCAGCAGCCAACATGTAAGGGCCTCCGATACCGGGGAGCTGTTTTTT. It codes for CASSQHVRASDTGELFF.

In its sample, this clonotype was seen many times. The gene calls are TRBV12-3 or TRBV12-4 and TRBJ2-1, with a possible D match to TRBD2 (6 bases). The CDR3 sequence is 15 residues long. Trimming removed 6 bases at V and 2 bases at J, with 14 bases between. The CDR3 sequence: CASRDRGSPYNEQFF. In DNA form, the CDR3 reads TGTGCCAGCAGGGATCGGGGGTCCCCCTACAATGAGCAGTTCTTC.

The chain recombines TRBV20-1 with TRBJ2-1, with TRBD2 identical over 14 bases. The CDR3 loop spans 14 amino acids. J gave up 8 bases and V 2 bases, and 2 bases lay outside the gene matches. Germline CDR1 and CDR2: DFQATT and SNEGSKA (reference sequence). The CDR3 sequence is CSARRTSGRHEQFF. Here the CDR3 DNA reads TGCAGTGCTAGAAGGACTAGCGGGAGGCATGAGCAGTTCTTC.

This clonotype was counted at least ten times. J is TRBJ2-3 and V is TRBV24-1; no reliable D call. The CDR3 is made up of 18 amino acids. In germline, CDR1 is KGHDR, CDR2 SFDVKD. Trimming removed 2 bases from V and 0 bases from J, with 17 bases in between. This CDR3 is CATSDYADAESSTDTQYF. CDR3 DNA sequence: TGTGCCACCAGTGATTATGCAGATGCGGAGTCTAGCACAGATACGCAGTATTTT.

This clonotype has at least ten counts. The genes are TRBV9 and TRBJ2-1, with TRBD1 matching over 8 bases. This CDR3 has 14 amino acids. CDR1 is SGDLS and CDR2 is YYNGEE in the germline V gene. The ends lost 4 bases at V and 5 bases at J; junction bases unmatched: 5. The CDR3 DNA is TGTGCCAGCAGCCCTGGGGACAGGAACAATGAGCAGTTCTTC. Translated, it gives CASSPGDRNNEQFF. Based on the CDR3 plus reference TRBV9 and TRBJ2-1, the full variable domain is DSGVTQTPKHLITATGQRVTLRCSPRSGDLSVYWYQQSLDQGLQFLIQYYNGEERAKGNILERFSAQQFPDLHSELNLSSLELGDSALYFCASSPGDRNNEQFFGPGTRLTVL.

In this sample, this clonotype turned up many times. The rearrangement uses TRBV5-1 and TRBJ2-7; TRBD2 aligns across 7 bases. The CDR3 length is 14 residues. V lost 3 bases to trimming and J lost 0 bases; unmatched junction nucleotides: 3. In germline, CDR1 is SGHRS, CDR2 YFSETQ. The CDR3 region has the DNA TGCGCCAGCAGCTCAGGACTAGTCTCCTACGAGCAGTACTTC. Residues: CASSSGLVSYEQYF.

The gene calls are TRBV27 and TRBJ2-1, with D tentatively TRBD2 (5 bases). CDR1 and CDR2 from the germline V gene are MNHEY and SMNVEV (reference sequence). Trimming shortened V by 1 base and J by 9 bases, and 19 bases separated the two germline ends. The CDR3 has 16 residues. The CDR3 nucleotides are TGTGCCAGCAGTTTATTCTCGGGCAGGCGAGGGAGTGAGCAGTTCTTC. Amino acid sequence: CASSLFSGRRGSEQFF.

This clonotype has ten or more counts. The CDR3 DNA reads as TGCGCCAGCAGCTGGGGGACTAGCAGTTCCTACGAGCAGTACTTC. It translates to CASSWGTSSSYEQYF. The chain joins TRBV5-1 to TRBJ2-7; TRBD2 matches 9 bases. From germline, CDR1 is SGHRS and CDR2 YFSETQ. The CDR3 is 15 residues long. V gave up 3 bases and J gave up 1 base; unmatched junction bases: 5.

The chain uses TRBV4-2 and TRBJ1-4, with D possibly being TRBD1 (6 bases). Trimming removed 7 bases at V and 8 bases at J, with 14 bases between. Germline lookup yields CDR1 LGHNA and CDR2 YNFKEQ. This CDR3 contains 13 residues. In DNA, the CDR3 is TGTGCCAGCAAGTGGGGGCGCGGGGAAAAACTGTTTTTT. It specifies CASKWGRGEKLFF.

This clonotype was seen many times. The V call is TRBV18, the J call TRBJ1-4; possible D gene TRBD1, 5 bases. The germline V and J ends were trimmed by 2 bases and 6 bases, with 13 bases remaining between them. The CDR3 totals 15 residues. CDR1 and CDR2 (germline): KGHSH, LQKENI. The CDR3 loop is CASSPGGLSHEKLFF. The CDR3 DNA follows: TGTGCCAGCTCACCAGGGGGACTAAGTCATGAAAAACTGTTTTTT.

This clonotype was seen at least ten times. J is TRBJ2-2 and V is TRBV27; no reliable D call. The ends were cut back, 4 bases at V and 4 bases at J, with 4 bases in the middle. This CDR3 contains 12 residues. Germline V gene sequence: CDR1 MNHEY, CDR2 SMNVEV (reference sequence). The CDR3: CASSSLTGELFF. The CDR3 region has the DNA TGTGCCAGCAGTTCCCTCACCGGGGAGCTGTTTTTT.

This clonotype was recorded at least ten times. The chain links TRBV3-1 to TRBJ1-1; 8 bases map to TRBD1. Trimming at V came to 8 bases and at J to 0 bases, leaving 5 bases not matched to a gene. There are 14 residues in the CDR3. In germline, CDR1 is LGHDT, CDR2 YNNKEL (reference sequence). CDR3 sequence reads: CASCPGQVNTEAFF. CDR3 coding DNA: TGTGCCAGCTGCCCGGGACAGGTGAACACTGAAGCTTTCTTT.

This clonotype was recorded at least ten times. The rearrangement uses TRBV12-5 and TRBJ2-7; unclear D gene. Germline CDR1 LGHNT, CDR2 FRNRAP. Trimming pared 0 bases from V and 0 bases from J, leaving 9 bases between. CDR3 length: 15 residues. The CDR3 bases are TGTGCTAGTGGTTTGGTCATACGGGCCTCCTACGAGCAGTACTTC. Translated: CASGLVIRASYEQYF. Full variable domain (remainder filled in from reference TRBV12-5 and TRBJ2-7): DARVTQTPRHKVTEMGQEVTMRCQPILGHNTVFWYRQTMMQGLELLAYFRNRAPLDDSGMPKDRFSAEMPDATLATLKIQPSEPRDSAVYFCASGLVIRASYEQYFGPGTRLTVT.

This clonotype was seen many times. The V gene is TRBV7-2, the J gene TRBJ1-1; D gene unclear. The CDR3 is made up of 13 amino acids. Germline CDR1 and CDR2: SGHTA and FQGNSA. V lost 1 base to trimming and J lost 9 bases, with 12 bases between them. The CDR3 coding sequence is TGTGCCAGCAGCTTAGGGGTATCGCCGAAAGCTTTCTTT. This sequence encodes CASSLGVSPKAFF.

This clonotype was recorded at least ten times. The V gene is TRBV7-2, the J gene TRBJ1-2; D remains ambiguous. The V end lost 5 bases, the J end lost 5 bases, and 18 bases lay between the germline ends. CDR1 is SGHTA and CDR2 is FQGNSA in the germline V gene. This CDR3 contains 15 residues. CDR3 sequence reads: CASSLGGSPIYGYTF. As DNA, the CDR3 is TGTGCCAGCAGCCTAGGCGGGTCTCCAATATATGGCTACACCTTC.

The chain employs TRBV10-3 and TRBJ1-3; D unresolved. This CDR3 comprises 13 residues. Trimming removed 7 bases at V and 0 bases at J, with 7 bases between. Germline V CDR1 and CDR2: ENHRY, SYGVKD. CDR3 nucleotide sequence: TGTGCCATCAAAGGCCGCTCTGGAAACACCATATATTTT. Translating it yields CAIKGRSGNTIYF.

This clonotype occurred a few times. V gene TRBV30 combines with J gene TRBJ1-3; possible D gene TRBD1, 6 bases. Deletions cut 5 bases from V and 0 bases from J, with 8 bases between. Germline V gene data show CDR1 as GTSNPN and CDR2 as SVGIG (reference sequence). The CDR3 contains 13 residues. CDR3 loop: CAWGQLSGNTIYF. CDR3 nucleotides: TGTGCCTGGGGACAGCTCTCTGGAAACACCATATATTTT.

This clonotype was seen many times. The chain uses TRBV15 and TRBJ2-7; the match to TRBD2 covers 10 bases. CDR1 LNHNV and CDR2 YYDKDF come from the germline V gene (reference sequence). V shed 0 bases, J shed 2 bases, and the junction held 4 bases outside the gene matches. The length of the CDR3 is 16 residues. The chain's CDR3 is CATSRDRTSGTYEQYF. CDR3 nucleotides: TGTGCCACCAGCAGAGATCGCACTAGCGGGACCTACGAGCAGTACTTC.

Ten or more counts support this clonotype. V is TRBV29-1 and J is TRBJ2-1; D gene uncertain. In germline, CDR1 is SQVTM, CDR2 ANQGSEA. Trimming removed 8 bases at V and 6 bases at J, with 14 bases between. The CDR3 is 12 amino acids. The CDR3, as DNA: TGCAGCAGCCGGGCCCGGGTCAATGAGCAGTTCTTC. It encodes CSSRARVNEQFF.

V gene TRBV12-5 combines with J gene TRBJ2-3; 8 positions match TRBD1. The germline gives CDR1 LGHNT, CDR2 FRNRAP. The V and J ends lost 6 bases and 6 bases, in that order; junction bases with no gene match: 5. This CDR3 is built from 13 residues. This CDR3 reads CASGRTGLDTQYF. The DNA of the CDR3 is TGTGCTAGTGGGCGGACAGGGTTGGATACGCAGTATTTT.

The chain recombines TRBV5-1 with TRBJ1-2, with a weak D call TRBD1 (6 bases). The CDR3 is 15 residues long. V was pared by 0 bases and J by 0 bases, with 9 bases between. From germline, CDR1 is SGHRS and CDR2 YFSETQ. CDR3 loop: CASSLEGVTNYGYTF. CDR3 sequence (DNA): TGCGCCAGCAGCTTGGAGGGGGTTACTAACTATGGCTACACCTTC.

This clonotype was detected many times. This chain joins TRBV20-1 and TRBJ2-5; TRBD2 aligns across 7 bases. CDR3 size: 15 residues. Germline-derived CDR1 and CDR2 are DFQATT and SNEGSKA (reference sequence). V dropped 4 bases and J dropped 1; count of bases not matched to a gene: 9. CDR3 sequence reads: CSATKRGKGQETQYF. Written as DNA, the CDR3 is TGCAGTGCTACGAAGCGGGGAAAAGGCCAAGAGACCCAGTACTTC.

Written as DNA, the CDR3 is TGTGCCAGCACCCCGGACGGGGGGGGGTCCTACAATGAGCAGTTCTTC. The encoded protein is CASTPDGGGSYNEQFF. The chain recombines TRBV5-5 with TRBJ2-1, with 8 bases that match TRBD2. The ends lost 6 bases at V and 1 base at J; junction bases unmatched: 9. The CDR3 is made up of 16 amino acids. Germline-derived CDR1 and CDR2 are SGHKS and YYEKEE (reference sequence).